This T cell receptor (beta chain) appears in the sequencing data of a study of OX40 agonist ivuxolimab in advanced cancers. As for the study more broadly: Ivuxolimab was a fully human IgG2 agonistic monoclonal antibody targeting the costimulatory receptor OX40 (CD134). Intravenous ivuxolimab was administered to patients every 2 weeks at six dose levels: 0.01, 0.1, 0.3, 1.5, 3 and 10 mg/kg. Of the 50 to 55 dose-escalation patients, hepatocellular carcinoma was present in roughly 19, melanoma in some 15, renal cell carcinoma in 9 and head and neck cancer in 9. A male proportion of around 81% and a mean age of approximately 55 years, ranging from 23 to 79, were recorded for the dose-escalation cohort. Prior anti-PD-1, anti-PD-L1 or anti-CTLA-4 therapy was permitted, and checkpoint inhibitors had been received by about 44% of dose-escalation patients. Three dose-escalation patients achieved partial responses, one with hepatocellular carcinoma and two with cutaneous melanoma. The point of sequencing TCRbeta in the periphery was to test whether ivuxolimab changed TCR sequence diversity and drove clonal T-cell expansion. The monotherapy dose-escalation portion (N ≈ 52 patients) of the phase I ivuxolimab trial is reported in the paper. Points the paper makes about the study in general: Clonal expansion of both CD4+ and CD8+ blood T cells was observed from baseline to week 6 at doses 0.1 to 3.0 mg/kg. Low levels of normalized T-cell clonal expansion were also seen in some nonresponding patients. The antigen specificity of the peripheral T cells that underwent clonal expansion was not determined. In the 0.1-3.0 mg/kg groups, partial responders had among the lowest normalized peripheral clonal expansion, particularly in CD8+ T cells. After ivuxolimab, CD8+ T cells had more expanded clones than CD4+ T cells on average.

Via the germline V gene (reference sequence), CDR1 is LNHDA and CDR2 SQIVND. The CDR3 sequence holds 16 residues, the cysteine and phenylalanine included. This entry keeps only the CDR3 DNA: 48 bases, framed from base 1. V is pared back by 5 bases and J by 0 bases, with 15 bases lying between the germline termini. A remark on this clone: The antigen it recognizes is unknown. The sample holds no much larger clone one base away, and base qualities are not on file.

For sequencing of the TCRbeta CDR3 region, genomic DNA was extracted from the sorted cells. The immunoSEQ Assay was used for sequencing of TCRbeta CDR3 regions. TCRdb re-hosts the immuneACCESS table, in-frame sequences only. Its copies lack some clones; in the studies checked, an unresolved V gene accounts for under half of them, and the cause for the rest is not known. The table for this sample lists thousands of clones; approximately 70% of them were counted only once. 58% of the sample comes from the top ten. Patients with a history of autoimmune disease or receiving systemic immunosuppression were excluded from the trial. Peripheral blood for TCR sequencing was collected from all dose cohorts at baseline, on cycle 4 day 1, and on cycle 7 day 1. Samples came from an open-label, multicenter, first-in-human phase I dose-escalation trial of ivuxolimab. Adults with locally advanced or metastatic head and neck squamous cell, hepatocellular, melanoma or renal cell carcinoma were enrolled in the trial. Before TCR sequencing, CD4+ and CD8+ T cells were separately sorted from peripheral blood.

Sequencing was performed on CD4+ or CD8+ T cells sorted from blood, taken in a trial of the OX40 agonist ivuxolimab. The V gene is TRBV19 and the J gene is TRBJ2-3; the D region is possibly TRBD1 or TRBD2, each matching across 5 bases. The TCR sequence derives from an adult with an advanced solid tumor such as melanoma, head and neck, liver or kidney cancer. The CDR3 has the sequence CASSGDPDSSTDTQYF. The nucleotide sequence is TGTGCCAGTAGTGGGGACCCAGACTCAAGCACAGATACGCAGTATTTT.